This T cell receptor (beta chain) was found in a study of T cell responses to AZD1222 COVID-19 vaccine (dated by TCRdb to the early 2020s). Concerning the study at large: A total of approximately 240 trial participants underwent TCR sequencing, of whom about 200 had received two doses of AZD1222 and around 26 had received two doses of the MenACWY control vaccine. Trial participants were enrolled by age into 18-55, 56-69 and 70-plus year subgroups, with about 150, 28 and 57 TCR-sequenced participants respectively. Paper-wide results and their limitations: The 56-69-year group was small, and its depth increase did not reach significance, likely because of low power. Because no samples from the day 14 peak response were available, repertoires could be characterized only after the peak T cell response. Only five to seven AZD1222 recipients were SARS-CoV-2 seropositive at baseline, limiting conclusions about previously exposed vaccinees. CD4 TCRs associated with the vaccine covered the entire spike protein, and the dominant responses were in regions 160-218 and 743-854. After two AZD1222 doses, both the breadth and the depth of spike-specific TCRs were significantly higher than at day 0 and than in MenACWY recipients. Participants were mostly white British and included more females than males, and it was suggested by the authors that clonal diversity may have been underestimated. Reportedly, close to half of the unique spike-specific TCRs recognized epitopes lying outside the regions that are mutated in the B.1.351 and B.1.1.7 variants.

This clone was recorded once. What antigen it recognizes has not been identified. One base away there is no much larger clone; base qualities are not given. The CDR3 regions of human TCRbeta chains were subjected to immunosequencing. Concerning the study's data processing: TCRs in the repertoires were matched against a reference library of SARS-CoV-2-specific TCRs that had been generated with the MIRA antigen-specificity platform. Breadth meant the fraction of unique TCRs that were SARS-CoV-2-associated, whereas depth meant the fraction of total T cells that were SARS-CoV-2-associated. Using the MIRA data, each spike-specific TCR was mapped to the spike region that the TCR reacts to and placed in a CD4 or CD8 class. Log10-transformed breadth and depth values were compared by one-way ANOVA with Sidak's multiple comparisons tests. TCRdb retrieved this table from immuneACCESS and kept in-frame rearrangements only. Not all clones are present; in checked studies, unresolved V genes account for under half, and no reason is known for the remainder. V and J calls and clone size follow that table, whereas D and trimming were derived from the DNA. This sample comprises about 140,000 clones, over 85% of them detected only once. The ten most abundant clones make up approximately 7% of the sample.

The time point label, read with the paper, signifies: about 28 days (+/-7) after the second vaccine dose. AZD1222 recipients with second doses at about 4 weeks or about 12 weeks were pooled, because spike-specific TCR depth and breadth did not differ between schedules. Vaccinee samples came from UK trials COV001 and COV002, including a single-blind randomized controlled phase 2/3 trial of AZD1222 (ChAdOx1 nCoV-19) in healthy adults. For TCRbeta chain sequencing, PBMC samples from trial participants were taken at day 0 and at day 28 after the second dose. Trimming leaves V shorter by 9 bases and J shorter by 0 bases, with the junction holding 5 bases beyond the gene matches. CDR1 and CDR2, per the germline V gene, are WSHSY and SAAADI. Including cysteine and phenylalanine, the CDR3 has 14 amino acids. The retained sequence is limited to the CDR3, 42 bases, with the frame set at the first base.

The rearranged segments are TRBV10-2 and TRBJ1-5; TRBD1 agrees with 7 junctional bases. The sample in question was peripheral blood, obtained 28 days after the second AZD1222 dose. The TCR originated in an adult who received the AZD1222 COVID-19 vaccine. Here the CDR3 is given as CARQGVHSNQPQHF. The sequence in DNA is TGCGCCAGGCAGGGGGTCCATAGCAATCAGCCCCAGCATTTT.